The present T cell receptor beta chain was sequenced within a study of radiation and T cells in renal cell carcinoma. Study summary: Nephrectomy followed 15 Gy stereotactic body radiation by 4 weeks.

On this clone: As yet, its antigen is unknown.

Measured with immunoSEQ multiplex PCR; TCRdb has only the in-frame clones, and not every one. The table includes about 130,000 clones, about 88% detected once. Study observations and caveats: From baseline, blood top tumor clonotypes peaked at 2 weeks post-radiation.

The time point here: baseline pretreatment blood. The treatment here: 15 Gy SBRT to primary tumor, nephrectomy 4 weeks later. Blood was sampled at baseline, 2 weeks and 4 weeks after SBRT. The patient's renal cell carcinoma had clear cell pathology. The sample consisted of blood, taken from a patient whose treatment included radiotherapy and nephrectomy. This clonotype originated in a woman aged 50 to 60 with renal cell carcinoma.

The CDR3 spells CASSERVRQGYEQYF. In nucleotides, the CDR3 is TGCGCCAGCAGTGAACGCGTGCGACAGGGCTACGAGCAGTACTTC. The chain joins TRBV10-2 to TRBJ2-7; 7 nucleotides agree with TRBD1. The germline gives CDR1 WSHSY, CDR2 SAAADI. The length of the CDR3 is 15 residues. Losses at the gene ends were 3 bases for V and 3 bases for J; bases not matched to a gene: 8.